A selection of T cell receptor beta chains follows, all from one sample in a study of CD8+ T cells in alopecia areata. Method: immunoSEQ multiplex PCR; TCRdb's copy keeps in-frame clones and lacks some. The sample lists 75,000 to 100,000 clones; 35% to 45% were seen once. The specimen was CD4+ T cells sorted from blood. The origin of the receptors is a human donor with alopecia areata. The CDR3 runs from the conserved cysteine through the conserved F or W. The D gene is left open where the match is weak. Some rows have no size entry. The others give once, few or many, or a class for an expanded clone.

>NA|TRBV30|NA|TRBJ1-1
CAWSDQGVGTEAFF
TGTGCCTGGAGCGACCAGGGAGTCGGCACTGAAGCTTTCTTT
>TRBD1|TRBV7-2|NA|TRBJ2-7
CASSSDRYPGDEQYF
TGTGCCAGCAGCTCGGACAGGTACCCAGGGGACGAGCAGTACTTC
>NA|TRBV30|NA|TRBJ2-7
CASSAGTYEQYF
TGTGCCTCCTCGGCGGGTACCTACGAGCAGTACTTC
>TRBD1|TRBV29-1|few|TRBJ2-3
CSVVHRGMTDTQYF
TGCAGCGTTGTGCACAGGGGTATGACAGATACGCAGTATTTT
>TRBD1|TRBV5-6|NA|TRBJ1-1
CASSLQGATEAFF
TGTGCCAGCAGCTTGCAGGGGGCCACTGAAGCTTTCTTT
>NA|TRBV7-9|many|TRBJ1-2
CASSLDGYGYTF
TGTGCCAGCAGCTTAGATGGGTACGGCTACACCTTC
>NA|TRBV10-2|NA|TRBJ2-1
CASSESWFYNEQFF
TGCGCCAGCAGTGAGTCTTGGTTCTACAATGAGCAGTTCTTC
>NA|TRBV14|many|TRBJ1-5
CASSPGAGQPQHF
TGTGCCAGCAGCCCAGGGGCGGGTCAGCCCCAGCATTTT
>TRBD1|TRBV30|NA|TRBJ1-1
CAWSADRVTEAFF
TGTGCCTGGAGTGCGGACAGGGTCACTGAAGCTTTCTTT
>NA|TRBV5-1|few|TRBJ1-1
CASSVTTGNTEAFF
TGCGCCAGCAGCGTGACGACGGGCAACACTGAAGCTTTCTTT
>NA|TRBV5-4|NA|TRBJ2-5
CASSLNVETQYF
TGTGCCAGCAGCTTAAACGTGGAGACCCAGTACTTC
>NA|TRBV9|NA|TRBJ2-7
CASSEQYF
TGTGCCAGCAGCGAGCAGTACTTC
>NA|TRBV28|few|TRBJ2-3
CASSLRVSSTDTQYF
TGTGCCAGCAGTTTGCGTGTGTCTAGCACAGATACGCAGTATTTT
>NA|TRBV29-1|NA|TRBJ1-1
CSVDLSLDTEAFF
TGCAGCGTTGACTTATCCCTAGACACTGAAGCTTTCTTT
>NA|TRBV29-1|NA|TRBJ2-7
CSVQTASYEQYF
TGCAGCGTTCAGACAGCCTCCTACGAGCAGTACTTC
>NA|TRBV19|few|TRBJ2-2
CASSPARALTGELFF
TGTGCCAGTAGTCCCGCCCGGGCCCTCACCGGGGAGCTGTTTTTT
>NA|TRBV9|NA|TRBJ1-6
CASSPQSEYSPLHF
TGTGCCAGCAGCCCTCAAAGCGAGTACTCACCCCTCCACTTT
>TRBD1|TRBV2|NA|TRBJ1-2
CASRRQGAVGYTF
TGTGCCAGCAGACGACAGGGGGCGGTGGGCTACACCTTC
>NA|TRBV5-1|NA|TRBJ2-7
CASSLDDNSYEQYF
TGCGCCAGCAGCCTTGACGATAATTCCTACGAGCAGTACTTC
>NA|TRBV9|NA|TRBJ1-1
CASSVKGGTEAFF
TGTGCCAGCAGCGTAAAGGGTGGGACTGAAGCTTTCTTT
>NA|TRBV7-9|NA|TRBJ2-3
CASSLPRDTQYF
TGTGCCAGCAGCCTCCCACGGGATACGCAGTATTTT
>NA|TRBV9|few|TRBJ2-7
CASSVWDATYEQYF
TGTGCCAGCAGCGTTTGGGATGCAACCTACGAGCAGTACTTC
>NA|TRBV5-1|NA|TRBJ2-5
CASSSLEYQETQYF
TGCGCCAGCAGCTCACTAGAGTACCAAGAGACCCAGTACTTC
>NA|TRBV29-1|few|TRBJ2-3
CSAARGADTQYF
TGCAGCGCGGCGAGGGGGGCAGATACGCAGTATTTT
>NA|TRBV30|NA|TRBJ2-6
CAWGSAGANVLTF
TGTGCCTGGGGGTCTGCTGGGGCCAACGTCCTGACTTTC
>NA|TRBV11-2|NA|TRBJ2-3
CASSLAGRGTDTQYF
TGTGCCAGCAGCCTGGCGGGGCGAGGCACAGATACGCAGTATTTT
>NA|TRBV14|NA|TRBJ1-1
CASSEGLNTEAFF
TGTGCCAGCAGCGAGGGACTGAACACTGAAGCTTTCTTT
>NA|TRBV4-2|NA|TRBJ2-3
CASSQVGRERTDTQYF
TGTGCCAGCAGCCAAGTCGGGCGTGAGAGGACAGATACGCAGTATTTT
>TRBD2|TRBV28|many|TRBJ2-5
CASSQRLAGGETQYF
TGTGCCAGCAGCCAAAGACTAGCGGGAGGAGAGACCCAGTACTTC
>NA|TRBV30|NA|TRBJ2-1
CAWSVGAPLNEQFF
TGTGCCTGGAGTGTGGGGGCCCCTCTCAATGAGCAGTTCTTC
>NA|TRBV28|NA|TRBJ2-7
CASSLPGTNEQYF
TGTGCCAGCAGTTTACCAGGGACCAACGAGCAGTACTTC
>NA|TRBV29-1|NA|TRBJ2-7
CSVVGQPSYEQYF
TGCAGCGTTGTTGGACAGCCTTCCTACGAGCAGTACTTC
>TRBD2|TRBV27|NA|TRBJ2-3
CASSLLSEPGLALTDTQYF
TGTGCCAGCAGTTTATTGTCCGAACCGGGACTAGCGCTTACAGATACGCAGTATTTT
>TRBD2|TRBV7-2|NA|TRBJ2-1
CASSLGSSGSYNEQFF
TGTGCCAGCAGCTTAGGATCCAGCGGGAGTTACAATGAGCAGTTCTTC
>NA|TRBV29-1|NA|TRBJ2-5
CSVEKNSQETQYF
TGCAGCGTTGAAAAGAACAGCCAAGAGACCCAGTACTTC
>NA|TRBV29-1|NA|TRBJ2-5
CSFPRRETQYF
TGCAGCTTTCCTCGCAGGGAGACCCAGTACTTC
>NA|TRBV5-4|few|TRBJ2-3
CASREMVTDTQYF
TGTGCCAGCAGGGAGATGGTCACAGATACGCAGTATTTT
>NA|TRBV29-1|few|TRBJ2-3
CSVASTDTQYF
TGCAGCGTTGCCAGCACAGATACGCAGTATTTT
>NA|TRBV7-9|few|TRBJ1-1
CASSRQDYTEAFF
TGTGCCAGCAGCCGACAGGATTACACTGAAGCTTTCTTT
>TRBD2|TRBV25-1|NA|TRBJ2-7
CASSESGSGREYEQYF
TGTGCCAGCAGTGAATCGGGAAGCGGGAGAGAATACGAGCAGTACTTC
>NA|TRBV7-9|few|TRBJ2-7
CASSLGAGSYEQYF
TGTGCCAGCAGCTTGGGGGCAGGGAGCTACGAGCAGTACTTC
>TRBD2|TRBV29-1|few|TRBJ2-1
CSVGTSGSSYNEQFF
TGCAGCGTCGGGACTAGCGGGAGCTCCTACAATGAGCAGTTCTTC
>TRBD1|TRBV29-1|few|TRBJ2-2
CSVEGTGGTTGELFF
TGCAGCGTTGAAGGGACAGGGGGGACCACCGGGGAGCTGTTTTTT
>TRBD1|TRBV29-1|few|TRBJ2-7
CSVKPGQSLYEQYF
TGCAGCGTCAAACCGGGACAGTCTCTCTACGAGCAGTACTTC
>TRBD2|TRBV28|medium-sized|TRBJ2-1
CASLAGTSGYNEQFF
TGTGCCAGCCTCGCCGGGACTAGCGGATACAATGAGCAGTTCTTC
>NA|TRBV2|NA|TRBJ1-1
CASSTDTEAFF
TGTGCCAGCAGCACGGACACTGAAGCTTTCTTT
>TRBD1|TRBV30|NA|TRBJ1-1
CAWSRQGGTEAFF
TGTGCCTGGAGCCGACAGGGCGGCACTGAAGCTTTCTTT
>NA|TRBV30|NA|TRBJ2-7
CAWSVGSGEQYF
TGTGCCTGGAGTGTAGGCTCGGGCGAGCAGTACTTC
>TRBD1|TRBV29-1|NA|TRBJ1-2
CSVIFWTGDGYTF
TGCAGCGTTATTTTCTGGACAGGGGATGGCTACACCTTC
>TRBD2|TRBV29-1|once|TRBJ2-7
CSAQEWEGAYEQYF
TGCAGCGCCCAAGAATGGGAGGGCGCTTACGAGCAGTACTTC
>TRBD1|TRBV5-1|few|TRBJ2-1
CASSFGTGGFDEQFF
TGCGCCAGCAGCTTTGGGACAGGGGGCTTTGATGAGCAGTTCTTC
>NA|TRBV30|NA|TRBJ1-1
CAWTGPVAFF
TGTGCCTGGACCGGGCCAGTAGCTTTCTTT
>TRBD1|TRBV27|NA|TRBJ2-7
CATQTGRGHHEQYF
TGTGCCACCCAAACGGGCAGGGGGCATCACGAGCAGTACTTC
>NA|TRBV29-1|NA|TRBJ1-2
CSGGPGRRDYGYTF
TGCAGCGGGGGTCCAGGGAGAAGAGACTATGGCTACACCTTC
>NA|TRBV28|NA|TRBJ1-1
CASSSPNERNTEAFF
TGTGCCAGCAGTTCCCCCAACGAGAGGAACACTGAAGCTTTCTTT
>TRBD1|TRBV7-2|NA|TRBJ2-7
CASSWGTGGQYEQYF
TGTGCCAGCAGCTGGGGGACAGGGGGCCAGTACGAGCAGTACTTC
>NA|TRBV11-2|NA|TRBJ2-6
CASSPGPPRGANVLTF
TGTGCCAGCAGCCCGGGACCCCCGCGTGGGGCCAACGTCCTGACTTTC
>NA|TRBV18|NA|TRBJ1-5
CASSPSFVVQPQHF
TGTGCCAGCTCACCAAGCTTCGTGGTTCAGCCCCAGCATTTT
>NA|TRBV6-5|NA|TRBJ2-4
CASSGTVRGNIQYF
TGTGCCAGCAGCGGGACGGTTAGGGGGAACATTCAGTACTTC